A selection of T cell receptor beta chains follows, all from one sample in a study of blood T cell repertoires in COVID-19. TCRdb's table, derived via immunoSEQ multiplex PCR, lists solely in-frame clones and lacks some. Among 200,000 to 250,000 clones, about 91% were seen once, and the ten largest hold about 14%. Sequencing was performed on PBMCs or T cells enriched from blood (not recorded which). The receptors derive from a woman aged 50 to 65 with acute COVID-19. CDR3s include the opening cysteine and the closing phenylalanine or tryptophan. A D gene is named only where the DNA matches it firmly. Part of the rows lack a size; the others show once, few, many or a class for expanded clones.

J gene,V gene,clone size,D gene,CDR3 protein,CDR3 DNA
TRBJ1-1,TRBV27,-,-,CASSLSRGVGEAFF,TGTGCCAGCAGTTTATCTCGGGGGGTCGGTGAAGCTTTCTTT
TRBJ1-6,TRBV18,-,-,CASSPRREDNSPLHF,TGTGCCAGCTCACCACGCAGGGAAGACAATTCACCCCTCCACTTT
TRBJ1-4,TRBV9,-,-,CASSPEGGTTNEKLFF,TGTGCCAGCAGCCCCGAGGGCGGGACAACTAATGAAAAACTGTTTTTT
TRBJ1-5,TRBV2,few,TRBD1,CASKGTGGVNQPQHF,TGTGCCAGCAAGGGGACAGGGGGTGTCAATCAGCCCCAGCATTTT
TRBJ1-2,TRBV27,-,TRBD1,CASRGQGVYGYTF,TGTGCCAGCAGGGGGCAGGGGGTGTATGGCTACACCTTC
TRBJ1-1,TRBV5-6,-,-,CASSRRGPQGGAFF,TGTGCCAGCAGCCGTCGGGGCCCCCAAGGGGGAGCTTTCTTT
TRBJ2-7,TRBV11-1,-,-,CASSLVQGYEQYF,TGTGCCAGCAGCTTAGTGCAGGGATACGAGCAGTACTTC
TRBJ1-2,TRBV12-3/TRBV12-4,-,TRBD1,CASSQNRGYGYTF,TGTGCCAGCAGTCAGAACAGGGGATATGGCTACACCTTC
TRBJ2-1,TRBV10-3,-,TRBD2,CAISGGTSGRYEQFF,TGTGCCATCAGTGGGGGGACTAGCGGGAGGTATGAGCAGTTCTTC
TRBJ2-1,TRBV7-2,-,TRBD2,CASSLRIAGGLLGYNEQFF,TGTGCCAGCAGCTTAAGAATTGCGGGAGGTTTATTAGGGTACAATGAGCAGTTCTTC
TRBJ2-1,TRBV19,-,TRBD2,CASRPGTSVNEQFF,TGTGCCAGTAGGCCCGGGACTAGTGTCAATGAGCAGTTCTTC
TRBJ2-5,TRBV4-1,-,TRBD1,CASSPQAGTGRGETQYF,TGCGCCAGCAGCCCCCAGGCCGGGACAGGGAGGGGAGAGACCCAGTACTTC
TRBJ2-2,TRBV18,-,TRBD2,CASSPPLADHRELFF,TGTGCCAGCTCACCCCCACTAGCGGACCACCGGGAGCTGTTTTTT
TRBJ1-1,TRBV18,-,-,CASSLNRVNTEAFF,TGTGCCAGCTCACTCAACAGGGTGAACACTGAAGCTTTCTTT
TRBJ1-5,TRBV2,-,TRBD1,CASSDETGNQPQHF,TGTGCCAGCAGTGATGAGACAGGGAATCAGCCCCAGCATTTT
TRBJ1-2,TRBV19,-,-,CASSVRRTIFDYTF,TGTGCCAGTAGTGTCCGAAGGACAATTTTTGACTACACCTTC
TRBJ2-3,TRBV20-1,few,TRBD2,CSASRLAGTDTQYF,TGCAGTGCTAGTAGACTAGCAGGCACAGATACGCAGTATTTT
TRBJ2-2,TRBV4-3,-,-,CASSQGHSNTGELFF,TGCGCCAGCAGCCAAGGTCACTCGAACACCGGGGAGCTGTTTTTT
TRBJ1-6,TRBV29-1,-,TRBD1,CSVGQGVDSPLHF,TGCAGCGTTGGACAGGGTGTGGATTCACCCCTCCACTTT
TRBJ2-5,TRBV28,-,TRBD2,CASSSGLAGRLRETQYF,TGTGCCAGCAGTTCCGGACTAGCGGGCCGATTACGGGAGACCCAGTACTTC
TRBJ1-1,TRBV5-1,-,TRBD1,CASDVQGASAGTEAFF,TGCGCCAGCGATGTACAGGGGGCTTCCGCTGGCACTGAAGCTTTCTTT
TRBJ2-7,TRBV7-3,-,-,CASSTGYEGNEQYF,TGTGCCAGCTCAACAGGTTACGAAGGAAACGAGCAGTACTTC
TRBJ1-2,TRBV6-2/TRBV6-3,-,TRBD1,CASSYPGQGNYGYTF,TGTGCCAGCAGTTACCCGGGACAGGGGAACTATGGCTACACCTTC
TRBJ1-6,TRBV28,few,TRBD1,CASSLRDSSYNSPLHF,TGTGCCAGCAGTTTGAGGGACAGCTCCTATAATTCACCCCTCCACTTT
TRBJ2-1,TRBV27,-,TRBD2,CASSRPPLLAGDLFF,TGTGCCAGCAGTAGACCCCCCCTACTAGCGGGAGATCTGTTCTTC
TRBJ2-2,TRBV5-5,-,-,CASSYTHTLPEGLTGELFF,TGTGCCAGCAGCTACACTCATACTTTACCGGAGGGACTCACCGGGGAGCTGTTTTTT
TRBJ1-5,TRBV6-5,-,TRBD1,CASRVGGRNQPQHF,TGTGCCAGCAGGGTAGGGGGCCGTAATCAGCCCCAGCATTTT
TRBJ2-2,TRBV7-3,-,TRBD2,CASSLASGTAGGELFF,TGTGCCAGCAGCTTAGCCAGCGGGACGGCGGGCGGGGAGCTGTTTTTT
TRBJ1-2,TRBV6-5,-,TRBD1,CASRSPSGQTYGYTF,TGTGCCAGCAGGAGCCCCTCGGGACAGACATATGGCTACACCTTC
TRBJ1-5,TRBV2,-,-,CASSGQRLTGNSNQPQHF,TGTGCCAGCAGTGGGCAACGCCTTACAGGGAATAGCAATCAGCCCCAGCATTTT
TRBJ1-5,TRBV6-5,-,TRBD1,CASRGQLDNQPQHF,TGTGCCAGCAGGGGACAGCTCGACAATCAGCCCCAGCATTTT
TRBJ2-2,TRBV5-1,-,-,CASSSFRNTGELFF,TGCGCCAGCAGCTCATTTAGGAACACCGGGGAGCTGTTTTTT
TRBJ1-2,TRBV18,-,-,CASSPPSNYGYTF,TGTGCCAGCTCACCACCCAGTAACTATGGCTACACCTTC
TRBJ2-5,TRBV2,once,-,CASSLEVDSPLQETQYF,TGTGCCAGCAGTCTGGAAGTGGACAGTCCCCTCCAAGAGACCCAGTACTTC
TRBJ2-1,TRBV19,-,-,CASSALPRGEQFF,TGTGCCAGTAGTGCGCTCCCAAGGGGGGAGCAGTTCTTC
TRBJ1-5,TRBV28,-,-,CASSKPFFIAAANQPQHF,TGTGCCAGCAGTAAGCCCTTCTTTATCGCGGCGGCCAATCAGCCCCAGCATTTT
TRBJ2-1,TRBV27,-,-,CASSSGWRRGEQFF,TGTGCCAGCAGTTCTGGGTGGCGCAGAGGGGAGCAGTTCTTC
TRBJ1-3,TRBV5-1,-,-,CASSPSGVSGYTIYF,TGCGCCAGCAGCCCCTCGGGGGTGAGCGGATACACCATATATTTT
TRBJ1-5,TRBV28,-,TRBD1,CASSSGTAMNQPQHF,TGTGCCAGCAGTTCCGGGACAGCTATGAATCAGCCCCAGCATTTT
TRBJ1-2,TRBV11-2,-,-,CASSGRDYGYTF,TGTGCCAGCAGTGGGAGGGACTATGGCTACACCTTC